These 2 T cell receptor beta chains share one sample of origin, sequenced in a study of neoadjuvant anti-PD-1 for oral cavity cancer. TCRdb's table, derived via immunoSEQ multiplex PCR, lists solely in-frame clones and lacks some. In the table there are 9,000 to 13,000 clones, around 50% of which are singletons. Here the sequenced sample was tumor tissue, taken before nivolumab (anti-PD-1) treatment. All receptors derive from a person between 35 and 79 years old with oral cavity squamous cell carcinoma.

The chain couples TRBV18 to TRBJ2-1, with 9 bases identical to TRBD1. Trimming cost V 1 base and J 4 bases; bases outside gene matches: 11. The CDR3 is made up of 18 amino acids. Germline lookup yields CDR1 KGHSH and CDR2 LQKENI. CDR3: CASSPQKQGALSYNEQFF. CDR3 DNA: TGTGCCAGCTCACCACAGAAACAGGGGGCCCTTTCTTACAATGAGCAGTTCTTC.

By its share, this clone is medium-sized. J is TRBJ2-1 and V is TRBV2, with D maybe TRBD1 (6 bases). This CDR3 region has 15 residues. Germline CDR1 SNHLY, CDR2 FYNNEI. The V gene lost 5 bases and the J gene lost 4 bases, with 15 bases spanning the gap. The CDR3 spells CASSRWTELYNEQFF. CDR3 DNA sequence: TGTGCCAGCAGTCGATGGACAGAACTGTACAATGAGCAGTTCTTC.